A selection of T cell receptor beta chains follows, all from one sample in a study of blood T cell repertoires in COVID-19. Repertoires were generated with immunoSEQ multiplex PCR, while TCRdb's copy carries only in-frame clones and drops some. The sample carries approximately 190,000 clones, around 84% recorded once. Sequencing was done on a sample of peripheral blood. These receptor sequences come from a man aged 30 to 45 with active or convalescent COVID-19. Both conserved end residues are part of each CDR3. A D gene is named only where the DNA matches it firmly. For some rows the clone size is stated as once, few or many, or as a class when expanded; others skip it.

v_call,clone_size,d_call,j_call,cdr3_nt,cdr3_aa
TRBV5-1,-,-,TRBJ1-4,TGCGCCAGCAACCGCATGCCGGGACAAAATGAAAAACTGTTTTTT,CASNRMPGQNEKLFF
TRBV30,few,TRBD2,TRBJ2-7,TGTGCCTGGGGACTAGCGGGAGGGAGGGCCCACGAGCAGTACTTC,CAWGLAGGRAHEQYF
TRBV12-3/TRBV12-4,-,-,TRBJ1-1,TGTGCCAGCAGAAGGACAGCCAACACTGAAGCTTTCTTT,CASRRTANTEAFF
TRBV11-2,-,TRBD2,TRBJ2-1,TGTGCCAGCAGCTTAGAACTAGCGGGAGACAATGAGCAGTTCTTC,CASSLELAGDNEQFF
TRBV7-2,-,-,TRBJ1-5,TGTGCCAGCAGCTTACCAGCGTTCGCGAAAAATCAGCCCCAGCATTTT,CASSLPAFAKNQPQHF
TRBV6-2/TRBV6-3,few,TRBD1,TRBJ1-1,TGTGCCAGCAGTTACGGGACAGGGTACACTGAAGCTTTCTTT,CASSYGTGYTEAFF
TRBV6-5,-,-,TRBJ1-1,TGTGCCAGCAGTTACGGGGCAGCGCTAGAAGCTTTCTTT,CASSYGAALEAFF
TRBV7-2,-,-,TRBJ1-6,TGTGCCAGCCGTCGGGTCGGGGGTGTCGGTAATTCACCCCTCCACTTT,CASRRVGGVGNSPLHF
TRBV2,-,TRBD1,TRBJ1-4,TGTGCCAGCACCCCGGACAGGAGAGATGAAAAACTGTTTTTT,CASTPDRRDEKLFF
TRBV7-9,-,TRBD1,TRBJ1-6,TGTGCCAGCAAAACAGGGGGAAATTCACCCCTCCACTTT,CASKTGGNSPLHF
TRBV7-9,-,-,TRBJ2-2,TGTGCCAGCAGCCGTGATGAGGGAGTAACCGGGGAGCTGTTTTTT,CASSRDEGVTGELFF
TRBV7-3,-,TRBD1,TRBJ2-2,TGTGCCAGCAGCGTACAGGGGCCGGAGAACACCGGGGAGCTGTTTTTT,CASSVQGPENTGELFF
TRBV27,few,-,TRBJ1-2,TGTGCCAGCAGTTCAGCCGCGGGGGAGGGCTACACCTTC,CASSSAAGEGYTF
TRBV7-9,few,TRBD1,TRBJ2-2,TGTGCCAGCGGGGGCAGGGGGCGCGGCACCGGGGAGCTGTTTTTT,CASGGRGRGTGELFF
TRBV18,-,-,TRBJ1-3,TGTGCCAGCTCATCTCCCCGGACAGCGGGAAACACCATATATTTT,CASSSPRTAGNTIYF
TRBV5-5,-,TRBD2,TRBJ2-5,TGTGCCAGCAGCCGGGACTACACTCTAGAGACCCAGTACTTC,CASSRDYTLETQYF
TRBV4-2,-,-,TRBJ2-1,TGTGCCAGCAGCCAAGAGGGGCCGGCACCTGAGCAGTTCTTC,CASSQEGPAPEQFF
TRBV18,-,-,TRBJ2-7,TGTGCCAGCTCGCCGGGCCTCAAGAGGGACGAGCAGTACTTC,CASSPGLKRDEQYF
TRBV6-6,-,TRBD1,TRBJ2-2,TGTGCCAGCAGTCGTCGGACAGGGGTGGCCGACACCGGGGAGCTGTTTTTT,CASSRRTGVADTGELFF
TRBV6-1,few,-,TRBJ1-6,TGTGCCAGCAGTGAAGGTGTGAACCCGCGTGGACCCCTCCACTTT,CASSEGVNPRGPLHF
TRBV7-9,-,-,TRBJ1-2,TGTGCCAGCAGCTCTATTGGGGGGGATGGCTACACCTTC,CASSSIGGDGYTF
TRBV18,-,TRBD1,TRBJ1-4,TGTGCCAGCTCCGCGGGACAGGGGCATGAAAAACTGTTTTTT,CASSAGQGHEKLFF
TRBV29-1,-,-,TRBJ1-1,TGCAGCGCCCGGGGGGAGGGAACTGAAGCTTTCTTT,CSARGEGTEAFF
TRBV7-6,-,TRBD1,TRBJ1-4,TGTGCCAGCAGTTCGACAGGGGCTAACGGAAAACTGTTTTTT,CASSSTGANGKLFF
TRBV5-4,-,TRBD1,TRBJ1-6,TGTGCCAGCAGCTTGGCAGGGACAGATTATTCACCCCTCCACTTT,CASSLAGTDYSPLHF
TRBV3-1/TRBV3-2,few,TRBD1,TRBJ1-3,TGTGCCAGCAGCCAAGCGGGACAGGGGACAGGAAACACCATATATTTT,CASSQAGQGTGNTIYF
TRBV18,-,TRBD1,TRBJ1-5,TGTGCCAGCTCACTACCGGGACAGGGGGGCCAGCCCCAGCATTTT,CASSLPGQGGQPQHF
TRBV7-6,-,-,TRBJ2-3,TGTGCCAGCAGCGACCCGGGTTCACCTAGCACAGATACGCAGTATTTT,CASSDPGSPSTDTQYF
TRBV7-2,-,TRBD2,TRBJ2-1,TGTGCCAGCAGCTTACTAGCGGGGTTACACAATGAGCAGTTCTTC,CASSLLAGLHNEQFF
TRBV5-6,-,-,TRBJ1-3,TGTGCCAGCAGCTTGGGACAGGACTCTGGAAACACCATATATTTT,CASSLGQDSGNTIYF
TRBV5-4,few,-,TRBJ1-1,TGTGCCAGCAGCTTACAGAACACTGAAGCTTTCTTT,CASSLQNTEAFF
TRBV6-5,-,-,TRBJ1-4,TGTGCCAGCAGTTATGGACAGCGACTGTTTTTT,CASSYGQRLFF
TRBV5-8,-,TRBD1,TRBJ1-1,TGTGCCAGCAGCTTGGGACAGGGTGTAGCTGAAGCTTTCTTT,CASSLGQGVAEAFF
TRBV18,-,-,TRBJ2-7,TGTGCCAGCTCACCAGGGAGAGACGGGTACGAGCAGTACTTC,CASSPGRDGYEQYF
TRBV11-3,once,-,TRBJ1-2,TGTGCCAGCAGCTTAAACGCCCGAGCTAACTATGGCTACACCTTC,CASSLNARANYGYTF
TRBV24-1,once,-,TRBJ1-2,TGTGCCACCTCAGAAGGGGATACCAACTATGGCTACACCTTC,CATSEGDTNYGYTF
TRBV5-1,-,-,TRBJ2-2,TGCGCCAGCAGCTTTGTTTCCGGGTGGGGAGCCGCCGGGGAGCTGTTTTTT,CASSFVSGWGAAGELFF
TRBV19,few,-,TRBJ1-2,TGTGCCAGTAGTACCCCCGGACTATGGGGGGAGGGAGGTTACTATGGCTACACCTTC,CASSTPGLWGEGGYYGYTF
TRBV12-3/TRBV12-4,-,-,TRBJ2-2,TGTGCCAGCAGTTCCTCCACCGGGGAGCTGTTTTTT,CASSSSTGELFF
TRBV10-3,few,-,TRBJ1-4,TGTGCCATGAGAGATTCAGGGAGGACTAATGAAAAACTGTTTTTT,CAMRDSGRTNEKLFF
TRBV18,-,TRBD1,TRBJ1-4,TGTGCCAGCTCGCTACAGGGGGCGAGGGAAAAACTGTTTTTT,CASSLQGAREKLFF
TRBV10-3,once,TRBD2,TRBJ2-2,TGTGCCATCAGTGTCGCGGCGGGAGGGCCAACCGGGGAGCTGTTTTTT,CAISVAAGGPTGELFF
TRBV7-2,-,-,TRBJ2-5,TGTGCCAGCAGCTTAGGAAGGTCGGGAAGAGAGACCCAGTACTTC,CASSLGRSGRETQYF
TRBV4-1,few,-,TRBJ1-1,TGCGCCAGCAGCCAAGATATATGGGCGGGCACTGAAGCTTTCTTT,CASSQDIWAGTEAFF
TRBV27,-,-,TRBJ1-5,TGTGCCAGCAGTACCCTAAGCCTCAATCAGCCCCAGCATTTT,CASSTLSLNQPQHF
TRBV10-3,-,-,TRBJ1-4,TGTGCCGCCACGGACGGTCGGGGAGAAAAACTGTTTTTT,CAATDGRGEKLFF
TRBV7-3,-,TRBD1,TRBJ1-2,TGTGCCAGCAGCGCGACAGGGGGAGGGTATGGCTACACCTTC,CASSATGGGYGYTF
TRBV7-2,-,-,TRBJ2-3,TGTGCCAGCAGCTCCAGCGGCACATACACAGATACGCAGTATTTT,CASSSSGTYTDTQYF
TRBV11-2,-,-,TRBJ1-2,TGTGCCAGCAGCTTAGATCTTTCAGGCCACTATGGCTACACCTTC,CASSLDLSGHYGYTF
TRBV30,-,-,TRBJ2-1,TGTGCCTGGAGTCTAGCGCGCAATGAGCAGTTCTTC,CAWSLARNEQFF
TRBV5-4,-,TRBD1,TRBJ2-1,TGTGCCAGCAGCTTGGGCACAGGGGGGAGCAATGAGCAGTTCTTC,CASSLGTGGSNEQFF
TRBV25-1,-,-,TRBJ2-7,TGTGCCAGCAGGAGGTCTTCGCCCAGGGGCTACGTCGGGCAGTACTTC,CASRRSSPRGYVGQYF
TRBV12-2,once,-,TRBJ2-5,TGTGCAAGTCGCTATCCCTCTAGCGGGCGGCAAGAGACCCAGTACTTC,CASRYPSSGRQETQYF
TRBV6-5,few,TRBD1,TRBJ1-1,TGTGCCAGCAGCGATTCAGGGGGCGCGTTTGGTGAAGCTTTCTTT,CASSDSGGAFGEAFF
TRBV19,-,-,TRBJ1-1,TGTGCCAGTATCTCGCGGGTTAACACTGAAGCTTTCTTT,CASISRVNTEAFF
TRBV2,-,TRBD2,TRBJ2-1,TGTGCCAGCAGGGGGCAGGCCGGGACTAGCGGGCACAATGAGCAGTTCTTC,CASRGQAGTSGHNEQFF
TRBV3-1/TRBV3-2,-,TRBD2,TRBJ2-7,TGTGCCAGCAGTCCCGGGACTAGCGGGACAAGCTCCTACGAGCAGTACTTC,CASSPGTSGTSSYEQYF